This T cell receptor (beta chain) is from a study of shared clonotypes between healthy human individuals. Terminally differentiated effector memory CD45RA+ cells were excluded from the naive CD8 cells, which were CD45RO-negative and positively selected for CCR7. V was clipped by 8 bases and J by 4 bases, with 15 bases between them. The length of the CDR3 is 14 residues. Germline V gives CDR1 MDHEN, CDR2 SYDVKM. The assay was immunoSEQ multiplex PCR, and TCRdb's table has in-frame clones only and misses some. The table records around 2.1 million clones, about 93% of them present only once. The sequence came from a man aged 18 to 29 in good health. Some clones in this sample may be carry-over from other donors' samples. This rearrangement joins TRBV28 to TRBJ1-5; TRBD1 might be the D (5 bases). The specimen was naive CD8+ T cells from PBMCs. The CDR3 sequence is CASLFRDYNQPQHF. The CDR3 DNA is TGTGCCAGCTTATTCAGGGACTATAATCAGCCCCAGCATTTT.